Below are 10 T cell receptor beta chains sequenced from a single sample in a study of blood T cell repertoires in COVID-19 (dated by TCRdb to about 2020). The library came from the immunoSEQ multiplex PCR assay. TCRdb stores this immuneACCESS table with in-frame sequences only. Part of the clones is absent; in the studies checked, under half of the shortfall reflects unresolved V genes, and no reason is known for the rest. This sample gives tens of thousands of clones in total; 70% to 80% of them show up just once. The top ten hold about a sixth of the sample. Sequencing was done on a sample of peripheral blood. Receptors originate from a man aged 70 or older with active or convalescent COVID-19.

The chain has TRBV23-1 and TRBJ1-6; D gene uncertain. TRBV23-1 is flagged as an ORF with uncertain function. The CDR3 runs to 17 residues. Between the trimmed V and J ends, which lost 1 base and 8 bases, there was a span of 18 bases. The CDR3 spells CASSQCLALSGYSPLHF. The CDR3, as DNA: TGCGCCAGCAGTCAATGTCTGGCACTCTCGGGGTATTCACCCCTCCACTTT.

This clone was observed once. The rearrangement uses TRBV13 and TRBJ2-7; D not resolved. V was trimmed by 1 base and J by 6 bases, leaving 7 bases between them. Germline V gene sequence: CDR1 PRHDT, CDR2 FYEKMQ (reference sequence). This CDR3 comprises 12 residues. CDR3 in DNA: TGTGCCAGCAGCTTAGCCCTGAGCGAGCAGTACTTC. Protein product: CASSLALSEQYF.

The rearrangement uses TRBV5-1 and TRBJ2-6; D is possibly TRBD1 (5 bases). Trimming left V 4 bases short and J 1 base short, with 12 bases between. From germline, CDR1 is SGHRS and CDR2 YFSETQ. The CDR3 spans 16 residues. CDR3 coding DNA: TGCGCCAGCAGCCCCATCGCAGGGTCTGGGGCCAACGTCCTGACTTTC. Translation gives CASSPIAGSGANVLTF.

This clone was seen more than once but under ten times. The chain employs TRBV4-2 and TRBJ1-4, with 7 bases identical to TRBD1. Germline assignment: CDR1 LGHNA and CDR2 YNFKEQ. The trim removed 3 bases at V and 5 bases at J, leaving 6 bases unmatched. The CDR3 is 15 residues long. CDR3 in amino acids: CASSHSGTANEKLFF. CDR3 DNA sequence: TGTGCCAGCAGCCATTCCGGGACAGCGAATGAAAAACTGTTTTTT.

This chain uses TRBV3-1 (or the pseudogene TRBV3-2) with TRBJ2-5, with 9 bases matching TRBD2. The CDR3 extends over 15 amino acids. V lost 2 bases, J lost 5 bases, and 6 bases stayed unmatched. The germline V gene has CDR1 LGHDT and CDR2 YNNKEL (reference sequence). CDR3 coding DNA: TGTGCCAGCAGCCAACTACTAAGCGGGGGGGAGACCCAGTACTTC. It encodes CASSQLLSGGETQYF.

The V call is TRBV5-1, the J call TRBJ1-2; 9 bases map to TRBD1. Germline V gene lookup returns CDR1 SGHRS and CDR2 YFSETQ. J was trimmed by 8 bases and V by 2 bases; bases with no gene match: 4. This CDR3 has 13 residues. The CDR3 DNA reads TGCGCCAGCAGCTTCGGGACAGGGTACGGCTACACCTTC. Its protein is CASSFGTGYGYTF.

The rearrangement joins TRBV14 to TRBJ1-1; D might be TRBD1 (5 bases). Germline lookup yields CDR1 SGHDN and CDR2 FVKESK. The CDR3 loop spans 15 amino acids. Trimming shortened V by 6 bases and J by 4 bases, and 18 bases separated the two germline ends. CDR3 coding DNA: TGTGCCAGCAGGCACGAGGCGGGGCGGAGCACTGAAGCTTTCTTT. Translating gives CASRHEAGRSTEAFF.

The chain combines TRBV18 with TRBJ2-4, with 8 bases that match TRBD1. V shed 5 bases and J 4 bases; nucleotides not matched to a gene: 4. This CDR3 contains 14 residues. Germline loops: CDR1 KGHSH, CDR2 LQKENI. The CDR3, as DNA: TGTGCCAGCTCATCGGGACAGGTTAAAAACATTCAGTACTTC. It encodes CASSSGQVKNIQYF.

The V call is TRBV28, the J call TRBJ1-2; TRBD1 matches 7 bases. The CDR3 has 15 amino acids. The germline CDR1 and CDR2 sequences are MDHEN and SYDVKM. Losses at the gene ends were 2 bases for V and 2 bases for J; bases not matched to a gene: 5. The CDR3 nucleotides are TGTGCCAGCAGTTTAGGGGGACAGAAGAACTATGGCTACACCTTC. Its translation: CASSLGGQKNYGYTF.

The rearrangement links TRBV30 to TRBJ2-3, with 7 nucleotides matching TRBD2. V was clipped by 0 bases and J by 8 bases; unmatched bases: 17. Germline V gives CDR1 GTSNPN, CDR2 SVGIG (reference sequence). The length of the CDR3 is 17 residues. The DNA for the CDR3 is TGTGCCTGGAGTGTACGGGAAAGAGCGGGACGGTTTGGTACGCAGTATTTT. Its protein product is CAWSVRERAGRFGTQYF.